This entry describes one T cell receptor beta chain. The antigen remains unidentified. CD3+CD4+ and CD3+CD8+ cells were FACS-sorted from thawed unstimulated PBMCs. The sample is drawn from a study of T cell clones after liver transplantation. About the research overall: Standard immunosuppression, with no induction, continued until 12-24 months after transplant. Study outcomes and limitations: In most of the 8 subjects, circulating graft-donor-reactive CD4 TCRbeta sequences fell significantly after transplant.

Germline CDR1 SGHRS, CDR2 YFSETQ. This CDR3 spans 15 amino acids. Deletions cut 2 bases from V and 4 bases from J, with 13 bases between. Clones were read by immunoSEQ multiplex PCR, and TCRdb kept only the in-frame ones, dropping some. Among 95,000 to 110,000 clones listed, approximately 85% were seen once. The chain employs TRBV5-1 and TRBJ2-1; a weak D match, TRBD2 (5 bases). The sequencing used CD4+ T cells from blood, collected before liver transplant. The origin of this receptor is a human donor who received a liver transplant. The CDR3 region has the DNA TGCGCCAGCAGCTTCTCTACTAGGAATTACAATGAGCAGTTCTTC. This sequence encodes CASSFSTRNYNEQFF.